The T cell receptor beta chain under discussion was sequenced for a study of blood T cell repertoires in COVID-19. Across the study: Both acute and convalescent COVID-19 samples were obtained from the United States, Italy and Spain. PBMCs, B-cell-depleted T cells, or T cells were the source of the cDNA or gDNA that made up the material.

V was clipped by 0 bases and J by 0 bases, with 13 bases between them. There are 17 residues in the CDR3. From germline, CDR1 is SGHRS and CDR2 YFSETQ. Per the authors' pipeline: Amplification of reference gene primers was used by the study to estimate nucleated cell counts. Sequencing used immunoSEQ multiplex PCR; TCRdb keeps in-frame clones, though not all of them. Clone size and V and J calls were adopted from that table, with D and trimming inferred from the DNA. The data hold about 64,000 clones, with more than 75% observed a single time. The TCR originated in a man aged 50 to 59 with active COVID-19. The sample comprised peripheral blood. The chain couples TRBV5-1 to TRBJ1-3, with D possibly being TRBD1 (5 bases). The CDR3 protein is CASSLVGGALSGNTIYF. DNA of the CDR3: TGCGCCAGCAGCTTGGTCGGCGGGGCCCTCTCTGGAAACACCATATATTTT. Full variable domain (remainder filled in from reference TRBV5-1 and TRBJ1-3): KAGVTQTPRYLIKTRGQQVTLSCSPISGHRSVSWYQQTPGQGLQFLFEYFSETQRNKGNFPGRFSGRQFSNSRSEMNVSTLELGDSALYLCASSLVGGALSGNTIYFGEGSWLTVV.